A single sample is the source of the 24 T cell receptor beta chains below, sequenced in a study of naive and memory T cell subsets. Two oligonucleotides, mixed equimolar, formed the beta constant-region primer covering TRBC1 and TRBC2. One entry per CDR3 protein, called by TCRdb with MiXCR from the UMI-ligation and nested PCR reads. The data contain approximately 140,000 distinct CDR3 sequences, about 15% of them singletons. The sequencing sample was made of naive CD4+ T cells from blood. These receptors were collected from a human donor in good health.

V and J are TRBV3-1 and TRBJ2-1; 8 nucleotides align to TRBD2. This CDR3 is built from 11 residues. The V gene's germline CDR1 is LGHDT and CDR2 YNNKEL (reference sequence). With 6 bases clipped from V and 14 bases from J, the junction kept 6 bases outside the gene matches. CDR3 protein: CASSKGTREFF. CDR3 coding DNA: TGTGCCAGCAGTAAAGGGACTAGGGAGTTCTTC.

This clonotype showed up just a few times. The V gene is TRBV18, the J gene TRBJ1-4; D is unclear. The CDR3 length is 15 residues. The germline V gene encodes CDR1 KGHSH and CDR2 LQKENI. Between the trimmed V and J ends, which lost 1 base and 2 bases, there was a span of 8 bases. The CDR3 DNA reads TGTGCCAGCTCACCACACCCCTCCACTAATGAAAAACTGTTTTTT. Protein: CASSPHPSTNEKLFF. The full variable domain, completed using reference TRBV18 and TRBJ1-4, is NAGVMQNPRHLVRRRGQEARLRCSPMKGHSHVYWYRQLPEEGLKFMVYLQKENIIDESGMPKERFSAEFPKEGPSILRIQQVVRGDSAAYFCASSPHPSTNEKLFFGSGTQLSVL.

This clonotype has more than one count but fewer than ten. The rearrangement joins TRBV4-2 to TRBJ2-6; 12 bases line up with TRBD1. This CDR3 has 18 amino acids. Germline V CDR1 and CDR2: LGHNA, YNFKEQ. The J segment lost 2 bases and the V segment lost 2 bases, leaving 4 bases of the junction unmatched. The CDR3, as DNA: TGTGCCAGCAGCCAATCGGGGACAGGGGGCGCTGGGGCCAACGTCCTGACTTTC. It is translated as CASSQSGTGGAGANVLTF.

Only a few counts were recorded for this clonotype. The J gene is TRBJ2-5, the V gene TRBV6-5; the D gene is possibly TRBD1 (5 bases). The CDR3 extends over 15 amino acids. Germline CDR1 is MNHEY and CDR2 is SVGAGI. The V end was cut by 0 bases, the J end by 2 bases, with 10 bases between. The CDR3 loop is CASSYSPGLQETQYF. The CDR3 DNA sequence: TGTGCCAGCAGTTACTCGCCAGGGTTACAAGAGACCCAGTACTTC.

This clonotype was counted between two and nine times. The chain couples TRBV7-9 to TRBJ2-1; the match to TRBD2 covers 13 bases. Per germline, CDR1 SEHNR and CDR2 FQNEAQ (reference sequence). The CDR3 contains 17 residues. Losses at the gene ends were 5 bases for V and 9 bases for J; bases not matched to a gene: 13. Here the CDR3 reads CASSKGGTSGTPREQFF. CDR3 sequence (DNA): TGTGCCAGCAGCAAAGGGGGGACTAGCGGGACGCCGCGTGAGCAGTTCTTC.

The table lists this clonotype with a few counts. The chain has TRBV12-3 or TRBV12-4 and TRBJ2-1, with D hard to call. V was cut by 7 bases and J by 0 bases, with 10 bases left in between. There are 14 residues in the CDR3. CDR3 sequence: CASMWDYSYNEQFF. For the CDR3, the DNA is TGTGCCAGCATGTGGGATTACTCCTACAATGAGCAGTTCTTC.

The sample holds a few counts of this clonotype. The chain couples TRBV5-4 to TRBJ1-1, with 7 positions matching TRBD1. The germline V gene has CDR1 SGHNT and CDR2 YYREEE (reference sequence). The CDR3 runs 18 residues. V lost 0 bases to trimming and J lost 0 bases; unmatched junction nucleotides: 11. The DNA for the CDR3 is TGTGCCAGCAGCTTGGCCCGACAGGGTGGCCTCATGAACACTGAAGCTTTCTTT. It yields the protein CASSLARQGGLMNTEAFF.

The V and J genes are TRBV10-3 and TRBJ2-1; 9 nucleotides line up with TRBD1. Germline-derived CDR1 and CDR2 are ENHRY and SYGVKD. V lost 9 bases and J lost 5; bases outside the gene matches: 5. The CDR3 loop spans 13 amino acids. This CDR3 reads CAILDRGDNEQFF. The CDR3 DNA sequence: TGTGCCATTCTGGACAGGGGAGACAATGAGCAGTTCTTC.

The chain is built from TRBV7-7 and TRBJ2-3, with a weak D call TRBD2 (6 bases). The CDR3 consists of 14 residues. V dropped 4 bases and J dropped 1 base, with 9 bases sitting between them. Per the germline V gene, CDR1 is SSHAT and CDR2 is FNYEAQ (reference sequence). The CDR3 DNA follows: TGTGCCAGCAGCTGGCGGGACGGCACAGATACGCAGTATTTT. This gives the protein CASSWRDGTDTQYF.

This clonotype was found a few times. The gene calls are TRBV20-1 and TRBJ2-7, with D perhaps matching TRBD1 (5 bases). V lost 5 bases and J 3 bases, leaving 11 bases between the germline ends. Germline CDR1 is DFQATT and CDR2 is SNEGSKA (reference sequence). The CDR3 totals 12 residues. The CDR3: CSAPEQGYEQYF. The CDR3, as DNA: TGCAGTGCTCCGGAGCAGGGCTACGAGCAGTACTTC.

This clonotype occurred a few times. This chain joins TRBV10-3 and TRBJ2-7; 9 bases fit TRBD1. Losses at the gene ends were 7 bases for V and 2 bases for J; bases not matched to a gene: 6. This CDR3 spans 14 amino acids. Germline CDR1 and CDR2: ENHRY and SYGVKD. In DNA form, the CDR3 reads TGTGCCATCACCTTGGGACAGGGACCCTACGAGCAGTACTTC. Its translation is CAITLGQGPYEQYF.

This clonotype was observed a handful of times. V usage is TRBV27 and J usage is TRBJ2-5, with TRBD2 as a possible D gene (7 bases). Looked up from germline, CDR1 is MNHEY and CDR2 is SMNVEV (reference sequence). Between the trimmed V and J ends, which lost 4 bases and 2 bases, there was a span of 17 bases. The CDR3 loop spans 16 amino acids. DNA of the CDR3: TGTGCCAGCAGTTGGGGTCGAGCGGGGACACAAGAGACCCAGTACTTC. Amino acids: CASSWGRAGTQETQYF.

This clonotype was observed a handful of times. This sequence joins TRBV10-1 and TRBJ2-7; a weak D match, TRBD2 (6 bases). Germline CDR1 is WNHNN and CDR2 is SYGVQD (reference sequence). Trimming stripped 6 bases from V and 1 base from J, with 10 bases between. CDR3 length: 13 amino acids. CDR3 residues: CASRSSGSYEQYF. The CDR3 DNA sequence: TGCGCCAGCAGATCCAGCGGGTCCTACGAGCAGTACTTC.

The genes are TRBV18 and TRBJ1-5; D remains unclear. V lost 4 bases and J 5 bases, leaving 12 bases between the germline ends. Germline-derived CDR1 and CDR2 are KGHSH and LQKENI. The length of the CDR3 is 14 residues. The CDR3 region is CASSLLDGYQPQHF. CDR3 in DNA: TGTGCCAGCTCACTCCTAGACGGCTATCAGCCCCAGCATTTT. The complete variable domain, with remaining parts taken from reference TRBV18 and TRBJ1-5, reads NAGVMQNPRHLVRRRGQEARLRCSPMKGHSHVYWYRQLPEEGLKFMVYLQKENIIDESGMPKERFSAEFPKEGPSILRIQQVVRGDSAAYFCASSLLDGYQPQHFGDGTRLSIL.

The chain has TRBV18 and TRBJ2-1; 13 bases are a match to TRBD2. This CDR3 spans 15 amino acids. Per germline, CDR1 KGHSH and CDR2 LQKENI. The V and J ends lost 3 bases and 8 bases, in that order; junction bases with no gene match: 4. CDR3 amino acids: CASSPSLAGGDEQFF. In DNA form, the CDR3 reads TGTGCCAGCTCACCCTCACTAGCGGGAGGGGATGAGCAGTTCTTC.

A few counts support this clonotype. The rearrangement links TRBV27 to TRBJ2-5, with D possibly matching TRBD1 (6 bases). The germline V and J ends were trimmed by 10 bases and 4 bases, with 16 bases remaining between them. Germline V lookup: CDR1 MNHEY, CDR2 SMNVEV (reference sequence). The CDR3 spans 13 residues. The CDR3 is CATTTGGGETQYF. CDR3 DNA: TGTGCCACCACGACAGGAGGAGGAGAGACCCAGTACTTC.

The V and J genes are TRBV7-2 and TRBJ2-1, with TRBD1 as a possible D gene (5 bases). The CDR3 loop spans 15 amino acids. The germline V gene encodes CDR1 SGHTA and CDR2 FQGNSA. V was trimmed by 5 bases and J by 2 bases, leaving 13 bases between them. CDR3 DNA sequence: TGTGCCAGCAGCGGCAGGGTTTCTCCCTACAATGAGCAGTTCTTC. Protein product: CASSGRVSPYNEQFF.

The sample holds a few counts of this clonotype. The CDR3 nucleotides are TGTGCCAGCAGCTTAGACGTACTAGTCTCCTACGAGCAGTACTTC. It translates to CASSLDVLVSYEQYF. This rearrangement joins TRBV7-2 to TRBJ2-7, with a tentative D call TRBD2 (5 bases). V was shortened by 1 base and J by 0 bases, with 10 bases between the two germline ends. CDR1 is SGHTA and CDR2 is FQGNSA in the germline V gene. The CDR3 consists of 15 residues. The entire variable domain, with the rest obtained from reference TRBV7-2 and TRBJ2-7, is as follows: GAGVSQSPSNKVTEKGKDVELRCDPISGHTALYWYRQSLGQGLEFLIYFQGNSAPDKSGLPSDRFSAERTGGSVSTLTIQRTQQEDSAVYLCASSLDVLVSYEQYFGPGTRLTVT.

This chain links TRBV11-3 with TRBJ2-7; 10 positions agree with TRBD2. The germline V gene encodes CDR1 SGHNT and CDR2 YENEEA. V lost 5 bases and J lost 6; bases outside the gene matches: 10. The CDR3 has 15 residues. DNA of the CDR3: TGTGCCAGCAGCCACCTAGCGGGAGAGACGGGCGAGCAGTACTTC. Its translation: CASSHLAGETGEQYF. Together with reference TRBV11-3 and TRBJ2-7, the CDR3 gives the full variable domain: EAGVVQSPRYKIIEKKQPVAFWCNPISGHNTLYWYLQNLGQGPELLIRYENEEAVDDSQLPKDRFSAERLKGVDSTLKIQPAELGDSAVYLCASSHLAGETGEQYFGPGTRLTVT.

The chain carries TRBV6-1 and TRBJ2-7, with D maybe TRBD2 (6 bases). Trimming took off 1 base at V and 5 bases at J, with 6 bases between the two ends. Germline loops: CDR1 MNHNS, CDR2 SASEGT. There are 12 residues in the CDR3. The CDR3, as DNA: TGTGCCAGCAGTGAAGGGGGGGACGAGCAGTACTTC. It translates to CASSEGGDEQYF.

A few counts support this clonotype. The rearrangement joins TRBV10-1 to TRBJ2-2; D is perhaps TRBD1 (6 bases). This CDR3 contains 16 residues. V lost 3 bases and J 4 bases, leaving 15 bases between the germline ends. Per germline, CDR1 WNHNN and CDR2 SYGVQD (reference sequence). The CDR3: CASSDGLGTLTGELFF. For the CDR3, the DNA is TGCGCCAGCAGTGACGGTTTGGGGACACTCACCGGGGAGCTGTTTTTT.

V and J are TRBV4-2 and TRBJ2-1; 8 bases are shared with TRBD2. With 2 bases clipped from V and 9 bases from J, the junction kept 6 bases outside the gene matches. CDR3 length equals 14 residues. Germline V gene lookup returns CDR1 LGHNA and CDR2 YNFKEQ. Here the CDR3 DNA reads TGTGCCAGCAGCCAACAAGCGGGAGAGGGTGAGCAGTTCTTC. Translating gives CASSQQAGEGEQFF.

The J gene is TRBJ1-3, the V gene TRBV4-1, with a possible D match to TRBD1 (6 bases). V dropped 2 bases and J dropped 0 bases, with 8 bases sitting between them. Germline V gene lookup returns CDR1 MGHRA and CDR2 YSYEKL. The CDR3 sequence is 15 residues long. The CDR3, as DNA: TGCGCCAGCAGCCAACTCAGGGGCTCTGGAAACACCATATATTTT. It is translated as CASSQLRGSGNTIYF.

This clonotype was observed a few times. The V call is TRBV28, the J call TRBJ2-7, with D perhaps TRBD1 (6 bases). The CDR3 consists of 12 residues. Looked up from germline, CDR1 is MDHEN and CDR2 is SYDVKM. V dropped 7 bases and J dropped 3 bases, with 10 bases sitting between them. CDR3: CASTGQVYEQYF. For the CDR3, the DNA is TGTGCCAGCACGGGACAAGTCTACGAGCAGTACTTC.